The next 29 T cell receptor beta chains were all read from a single sample in a study of CD8 T cells in Susac syndrome. After extraction with the RNeasy kit, about 0.45 to 1 ug of the RNA was reverse transcribed using random hexamers. TCRdb reanalysed the immunoSEQ multiplex PCR reads using MiXCR and keeps one entry per CDR3 protein. The sample lists 160,000 or so distinct CDR3 sequences; approximately 96% were seen once. Sequencing was carried out using CD8+ T cells from PBMCs. Source of these receptors: a human donor with multiple sclerosis.

This chain uses TRBV11-2 with TRBJ2-1, with D perhaps TRBD1 (6 bases). Germline loops: CDR1 SGHAT, CDR2 FQNNGV. The germline V and J ends were trimmed by 5 bases and 9 bases, with 17 bases remaining between them. This CDR3 spans 14 amino acids. The DNA for the CDR3 is TGTGCCAGCAGCCTCGGGACCAGGGGTACTGAGCAGTTCTTC. This translates into CASSLGTRGTEQFF.

The sample holds one count of this clonotype. This rearrangement joins TRBV7-2 to TRBJ2-3; D possibly corresponds to TRBD2 (5 bases). Germline values: CDR1 SGHTA, CDR2 FQGNSA. V dropped 4 bases and J dropped 6 bases, with 14 bases sitting between them. The CDR3 totals 14 residues. The CDR3 sequence: CASSSGLGQDTQYF. CDR3 in DNA: TGTGCCAGCAGCTCAGGACTGGGCCAGGATACGCAGTATTTT.

The table lists this clonotype with a count of one. This chain joins TRBV20-1 and TRBJ1-6; D not certain. Per the germline V gene, CDR1 is DFQATT and CDR2 is SNEGSKA (reference sequence). CDR3 length: 15 residues. Between the trimmed V and J ends, which lost 0 bases and 6 bases, there was a span of 12 bases. The CDR3 is CSARDPLKANSPLHF. In DNA, the CDR3 is TGCAGTGCTAGAGATCCCTTAAAGGCTAATTCACCCCTCCACTTT.

V usage is TRBV27 and J usage is TRBJ2-7; D is possibly TRBD2 (7 bases). This CDR3 has 13 amino acids. Trimming left V 5 bases short and J 5 bases short, with 13 bases between. Germline V gives CDR1 MNHEY, CDR2 SMNVEV (reference sequence). The CDR3 coding sequence is TGTGCCAGCAGTCTGCGGGGGCGCCACGAGCAGTACTTC. It encodes CASSLRGRHEQYF.

The gene calls are TRBV27 and TRBJ2-7, with a tentative D call TRBD1 (5 bases). Germline V gene lookup returns CDR1 MNHEY and CDR2 SMNVEV (reference sequence). The CDR3 has 11 residues. V lost 6 bases to trimming and J lost 6 bases, with 9 bases between them. CDR3 sequence: CASSQGLEQYF. DNA for the CDR3: TGTGCCAGCAGCCAGGGCCTCGAGCAGTACTTC.

V and J are TRBV7-6 and TRBJ2-7; D is ambiguous. CDR1 SGHVS and CDR2 FNYEAQ come from the germline V gene. The CDR3 totals 14 residues. V lost 7 bases and J 0 bases, leaving 13 bases between the germline ends. The DNA for the CDR3 is TGTGCCAGCACTTCAGACAAAAGCTCCTACGAGCAGTACTTC. Protein sequence: CASTSDKSSYEQYF.

The chain is built from TRBV28 and TRBJ2-7; D is unresolved. The CDR3 totals 14 residues. V was shortened by 6 bases and J by 2 bases, with 14 bases between the two germline ends. Germline-derived CDR1 and CDR2 are MDHEN and SYDVKM. CDR3 loop: CASRGSRVPYEQYF. CDR3 nucleotides: TGTGCCAGCAGAGGGTCAAGGGTTCCCTACGAGCAGTACTTC.

The rearrangement joins TRBV11-2 to TRBJ1-1, with D perhaps TRBD1 (5 bases). Trimming shortened V by 0 bases and J by 5 bases, and 7 bases separated the two germline ends. This CDR3 spans 13 amino acids. The germline CDR1 and CDR2 sequences are SGHAT and FQNNGV. The CDR3 loop reads CASSLDEGTEAFF. The DNA of the CDR3 is TGTGCCAGCAGCTTAGATGAGGGGACTGAAGCTTTCTTT.

The CDR3 loop is CATSRTEELSQYF. CDR3 nucleotide sequence: TGTGCCACCAGCAGGACTGAAGAGCTGAGCCAGTACTTC. This chain uses TRBV15 with TRBJ2-5; no reliable D call. Looked up from germline, CDR1 is LNHNV and CDR2 is YYDKDF (reference sequence). V shed 3 bases and J shed 10 bases, with 15 bases lying between them. The CDR3 runs to 13 residues.

CDR3 sequence reads: CASSQDLGELPYEQYF. The CDR3 coding sequence is TGTGCCAGCAGCCAAGATCTCGGCGAACTTCCCTACGAGCAGTACTTC. The chain carries TRBV14 and TRBJ2-7; D is unclear. The CDR3 covers 16 residues. V was clipped by 0 bases and J by 2 bases, with 14 bases between them. CDR1 is SGHDN and CDR2 is FVKESK in the germline V gene.

This clonotype was counted a single time. CDR3 region: CASSYSSWGDEQFF. The DNA of the CDR3 is TGTGCCAGCAGTTACTCGAGTTGGGGGGATGAGCAGTTCTTC. The rearrangement joins TRBV6-6 to TRBJ2-1; TRBD2 might be the D (6 bases). There are 14 residues in the CDR3. CDR1 is MNHNY, CDR2 SVGAGI, per germline (reference sequence). Deletions cut 0 bases from V and 8 bases from J, with 11 bases between.

V and J are TRBV27 and TRBJ2-7, with D hard to call. Deletions cut 5 bases from V and 7 bases from J, with 12 bases between. The germline gives CDR1 MNHEY, CDR2 SMNVEV (reference sequence). The CDR3 spans 12 residues. The CDR3 loop is CASSHKVTEQYF. The CDR3 coding sequence is TGTGCCAGCAGTCACAAGGTGACAGAGCAGTACTTC.

The chain joins TRBV5-1 to TRBJ2-7; D gene uncertain. Deletions cut 1 base from V and 2 bases from J, with 7 bases between. CDR1 and CDR2 (germline): SGHRS, YFSETQ. This CDR3 region has 13 residues. Here the CDR3 DNA reads TGCGCCAGCAGCTTGAACAATGCCTACGAGCAGTACTTC. Protein: CASSLNNAYEQYF.

This chain uses TRBV28 with TRBJ2-3, with D possibly matching TRBD2 (6 bases). Germline CDR1 is MDHEN and CDR2 is SYDVKM. The CDR3 loop spans 16 amino acids. The V end lost 2 bases, the J end lost 0 bases, and 12 bases lay between the germline ends. CDR3 nucleotide sequence: TGTGCCAGCAGTTTAGGGCGGACTACTAGCACAGATACGCAGTATTTT. It codes for CASSLGRTTSTDTQYF.

The J gene is TRBJ1-1, the V gene TRBV30, with TRBD1 matching 7 bases. V shed 2 bases and J 7 bases; nucleotides not matched to a gene: 4. Germline-derived CDR1 and CDR2 are GTSNPN and SVGIG (reference sequence). The length of the CDR3 is 12 residues. CDR3 sequence (DNA): TGTGCCTGGAGTCCCCGGGACAGTGAAGCTTTCTTT. Its translation: CAWSPRDSEAFF.

The V gene is TRBV27, the J gene TRBJ2-3, with 11 nucleotides matching TRBD2. Germline V gene data show CDR1 as MNHEY and CDR2 as SMNVEV (reference sequence). The V segment lost 6 bases and the J segment 8 bases; nucleotides outside the gene matches: 13. The CDR3 is 16 amino acids. DNA of the CDR3: TGTGCCAGCAGAACAAGAGTAGCGGGGGGGCCTGGTACGCAGTATTTT. This codes for CASRTRVAGGPGTQYF.

The V and J genes are TRBV30 and TRBJ2-3; 10 nucleotides line up with TRBD1. Trimming at V came to 4 bases and at J to 4 bases, leaving 8 bases not matched to a gene. The CDR3 has 15 residues. CDR1 and CDR2 from the germline V gene are GTSNPN and SVGIG (reference sequence). The CDR3 DNA reads as TGTGCCTGGACCTCGACAGGGGGCAAGGCAGATACGCAGTATTTT. It translates to CAWTSTGGKADTQYF.

The chain has TRBV29-1 and TRBJ1-2; 9 positions match TRBD1. The CDR3 contains 14 residues. CDR1 SQVTM and CDR2 ANQGSEA come from the germline V gene. V shed 1 base and J 6 bases; nucleotides not matched to a gene: 6. The CDR3 DNA sequence: TGCAGCGTTGAAGCAGGACAGGGGATTCATGGCTACACCTTC. Amino acid sequence: CSVEAGQGIHGYTF.

The rearrangement joins TRBV19 to TRBJ1-5; a weak D match, TRBD1 (6 bases). This CDR3 region has 13 residues. CDR1 and CDR2 from the germline V gene are LNHDA and SQIVND (reference sequence). V was trimmed by 6 bases and J by 3 bases, leaving 9 bases between them. For the CDR3, the DNA is TGTGCCAGTAGGGACAGATTCAATCAGCCCCAGCATTTT. Protein sequence: CASRDRFNQPQHF.

The rearrangement joins TRBV13 to TRBJ1-1; tentatively, D is TRBD1 (5 bases). This CDR3 contains 11 residues. The V gene lost 7 bases and the J gene lost 8 bases, with 11 bases spanning the gap. Germline lookup yields CDR1 PRHDT and CDR2 FYEKMQ (reference sequence). The CDR3 reads CASTTRTEAFF. The CDR3 DNA reads TGTGCCAGCACCACTCGGACAGAAGCTTTCTTT.

The V call is TRBV12-3 or TRBV12-4, the J call TRBJ2-3, with D perhaps TRBD2 (5 bases). The V end lost 6 bases, the J end lost 1 base, and 14 bases lay between the germline ends. The CDR3 length is 15 residues. The CDR3 DNA reads TGTGCCAGCAGCCAACGTATGGGAGGCACAGATACGCAGTATTTT. Encoded protein: CASSQRMGGTDTQYF.

The J gene is TRBJ1-2, the V gene TRBV29-1, with 7 bases matching TRBD1. The CDR3 covers 11 residues. V gave up 7 bases and J gave up 8 bases; unmatched junction bases: 7. The germline gives CDR1 SQVTM, CDR2 ANQGSEA. CDR3 sequence reads: CSAIDREGYTF. For the CDR3, the DNA is TGCAGCGCCATCGACAGGGAAGGCTACACCTTC.

The chain combines TRBV29-1 with TRBJ2-7; D remains unclear. V gave up 6 bases and J gave up 0 bases, with 9 bases separating them. The CDR3 has 12 amino acids. Germline V gives CDR1 SQVTM, CDR2 ANQGSEA. In DNA, the CDR3 is TGCAGCGTATATGGCGGCTCCTACGAGCAGTACTTC. Its protein is CSVYGGSYEQYF.

The chain has TRBV3-1 and TRBJ2-3; D may correspond to TRBD1 or TRBD2 (5 bases each). Germline assignment: CDR1 LGHDT and CDR2 YNNKEL (reference sequence). CDR3 length: 16 amino acids. Between the trimmed V and J ends, which lost 7 bases and 1 base, there was a span of 18 bases. This chain's CDR3 is CASISSGQGRTDTQYF. In DNA form, the CDR3 reads TGTGCCAGCATCTCATCGGGGCAGGGTCGCACAGATACGCAGTATTTT.

The chain recombines TRBV27 with TRBJ2-7, with 11 bases lining up with TRBD2. J lost 2 bases, V lost 4 bases, and 4 bases had no gene match. Germline V gives CDR1 MNHEY, CDR2 SMNVEV (reference sequence). The CDR3 contains 15 residues. CDR3 DNA: TGTGCCAGCAGTTCCCTGACTAGCGGGACCTACGAGCAGTACTTC. It translates to CASSSLTSGTYEQYF.

The chain links TRBV29-1 to TRBJ1-2, with D tentatively TRBD1 (5 bases). The ends were cut back, 3 bases at V and 8 bases at J, with 13 bases in the middle. The CDR3 totals 12 residues. Per the germline V gene, CDR1 is SQVTM and CDR2 is ANQGSEA. DNA for the CDR3: TGCAGCGTTGACAGGGAGGGTTTGGGCTACACCTTC. This encodes CSVDREGLGYTF.

The V call is TRBV11-2, the J call TRBJ2-7; D perhaps matches TRBD2 (5 bases). V lost 0 bases and J 1 base, leaving 10 bases between the germline ends. The CDR3 runs 15 residues. Germline CDR1 SGHAT, CDR2 FQNNGV. DNA of the CDR3: TGTGCCAGCAGCTTAGAACTAAGCGGATCCTACGAGCAGTACTTC. Its translation: CASSLELSGSYEQYF.

V and J are TRBV9 and TRBJ2-3; D is perhaps TRBD2 (5 bases). V was shortened by 4 bases and J by 5 bases, with 11 bases between the two germline ends. This CDR3 has 13 amino acids. Germline V lookup: CDR1 SGDLS, CDR2 YYNGEE. CDR3 coding DNA: TGTGCCAGCAGCCCATGGGAGAAAGATACGCAGTATTTT. Translation: CASSPWEKDTQYF.

The chain links TRBV9 to TRBJ2-2; 7 nucleotides match TRBD1. J gave up 4 bases and V 0 bases, and 3 bases lay outside the gene matches. The germline V gene has CDR1 SGDLS and CDR2 YYNGEE. CDR3 length equals 15 residues. CDR3 in amino acids: CASSVGGGVTGELFF. The CDR3 nucleotides are TGTGCCAGCAGCGTAGGAGGGGGCGTCACCGGGGAGCTGTTTTTT. Full variable domain (rest looked up from reference TRBV9 and TRBJ2-2): DSGVTQTPKHLITATGQRVTLRCSPRSGDLSVYWYQQSLDQGLQFLIQYYNGEERAKGNILERFSAQQFPDLHSELNLSSLELGDSALYFCASSVGGGVTGELFFGEGSRLTVL.